Listed below are T cell receptor beta chains from one sample, sequenced in a study of tumor and adjacent non-tumor tissue in lung cancer. One entry per CDR3 protein, called by TCRdb with MiXCR from the multiplex PCR reads. The sample comprises about 100,000 distinct CDR3 sequences, over 55% of which are singletons, and around 19% rests with the top ten. Material: distant non-tumor lung tissue. All receptors derive from a man younger than 40 with non-small cell lung cancer. The conserved cysteine and the conserved F or W are not part of the CDR3 here. The order of the fields is CDR3 length, V gene, CDR3 protein.

CDR3 length: 13; V gene: TRBV7-9; CDR3 protein: ASSSTAQSSYEQY
CDR3 length: 11; V gene: TRBV29-1; CDR3 protein: SVAAGRGETQY
CDR3 length: 14; V gene: TRBV29-1; CDR3 protein: SVEDLAAGGGNERF
CDR3 length: 12; V gene: TRBV20-1; CDR3 protein: SAPISRLLMTQY
CDR3 length: 12; V gene: TRBV10-3; CDR3 protein: VINPGLATYEQF
CDR3 length: 12; V gene: TRBV6-2/TRBV6-3; CDR3 protein: ASTEATPNTEAF
CDR3 length: 13; V gene: TRBV6-5; CDR3 protein: ASSYDSNFYSEQF
CDR3 length: 13; V gene: TRBV20-1; CDR3 protein: SARGSTDSNQPQH
CDR3 length: 15; V gene: TRBV6-2/TRBV6-3; CDR3 protein: ASSYRLRDPGTGELF
CDR3 length: 11; V gene: TRBV29-1; CDR3 protein: SVRPKQGYEQY
CDR3 length: 13; V gene: TRBV20-1; CDR3 protein: SAPDGSSYNSPLH
CDR3 length: 15; V gene: TRBV4-2; CDR3 protein: ASSHGAGTNAMETQY
CDR3 length: 14; V gene: TRBV29-1; CDR3 protein: SASKLWEQGTDEQY
CDR3 length: 11; V gene: TRBV4-3; CDR3 protein: ASSQDRLTEAF
CDR3 length: 9; V gene: TRBV29-1; CDR3 protein: SVDMGDPEY
CDR3 length: 13; V gene: TRBV21-1; CDR3 protein: ASSATTNHYNERF
CDR3 length: 10; V gene: TRBV20-1; CDR3 protein: SARSRGSPLH
CDR3 length: 12; V gene: TRBV6-6; CDR3 protein: ASSYSAGVFEAF
CDR3 length: 11; V gene: TRBV20-1; CDR3 protein: SASETAQETQY
CDR3 length: 10; V gene: TRBV6-5; CDR3 protein: ASSSSLGTQY
CDR3 length: 12; V gene: TRBV11-3; CDR3 protein: ASSLVTGVYERY
CDR3 length: 10; V gene: TRBV20-1; CDR3 protein: GASQEDTEAF
CDR3 length: 13; V gene: TRBV6-2/TRBV6-3; CDR3 protein: ASTTMTSGSNEQY
CDR3 length: 13; V gene: TRBV5-4; CDR3 protein: ASSSQGAATGELF
CDR3 length: 13; V gene: TRBV20-1; CDR3 protein: SASLAQGRNQPQH
CDR3 length: 13; V gene: TRBV12-3/TRBV12-4; CDR3 protein: ASSLESFSTDTQY
CDR3 length: 10; V gene: TRBV19; CDR3 protein: ASRRGDGPQH
CDR3 length: 12; V gene: TRBV6-6; CDR3 protein: ASSYRGQSYEQY
CDR3 length: 14; V gene: TRBV4-1; CDR3 protein: ASSRDTYRGNEKLF
CDR3 length: 12; V gene: TRBV29-1; CDR3 protein: SVEGGRVYNEQF
CDR3 length: 13; V gene: TRBV4-3; CDR3 protein: ASGATPGWSEKPS
CDR3 length: 15; V gene: TRBV11-2; CDR3 protein: VRSPPGQPANTGELF
CDR3 length: 11; V gene: TRBV6-2/TRBV6-3; CDR3 protein: ASSYRQDYEQY
CDR3 length: 13; V gene: TRBV6-5; CDR3 protein: ASSYWGRGYYEQY
CDR3 length: 9; V gene: TRBV11-2; CDR3 protein: TSSGRGEQC
CDR3 length: 10; V gene: TRBV29-1; CDR3 protein: RVETSELGYT
CDR3 length: 14; V gene: TRBV4-1; CDR3 protein: ASSRDETGGTYEQY
CDR3 length: 11; V gene: TRBV20-1; CDR3 protein: SVRTDMSTEAF
CDR3 length: 12; V gene: TRBV6-2/TRBV6-3; CDR3 protein: ASRWNRGIYEQY
CDR3 length: 11; V gene: TRBV11-2; CDR3 protein: ASEWGGYNEQF
CDR3 length: 13; V gene: TRBV20-1; CDR3 protein: SVRQAQSTSYEQY
CDR3 length: 14; V gene: TRBV6-2/TRBV6-3; CDR3 protein: ASRRTSGGNADTQY
CDR3 length: 16; V gene: TRBV12-3/TRBV12-4; CDR3 protein: ASSFTSGASGVYDEQF
CDR3 length: 13; V gene: TRBV20-1; CDR3 protein: SAEVGAVRTDTQY
CDR3 length: 15; V gene: TRBV4-1; CDR3 protein: TSSQDIGTISNQPQH
CDR3 length: 12; V gene: TRBV29-1; CDR3 protein: STEVNGTNTEAF
CDR3 length: 10; V gene: TRBV11-2; CDR3 protein: ASSSTGLRQY
CDR3 length: 12; V gene: TRBV11-1; CDR3 protein: ASSWTAVNIETF
CDR3 length: 13; V gene: TRBV7-8; CDR3 protein: ASSFGQGLRNEQF
CDR3 length: 13; V gene: TRBV20-1; CDR3 protein: SARGWGGGDYGYT
CDR3 length: 13; V gene: TRBV11-3; CDR3 protein: ASSLGHGELDELY
CDR3 length: 13; V gene: TRBV29-1; CDR3 protein: STANREIGTDTQY
CDR3 length: 9; V gene: TRBV30; CDR3 protein: AWSRGTEQF
CDR3 length: 12; V gene: TRBV6-2/TRBV6-3; CDR3 protein: ASRPHAIRDTQY
CDR3 length: 13; V gene: TRBV11-2; CDR3 protein: ASSSAGTSGETHY
CDR3 length: 11; V gene: TRBV29-1; CDR3 protein: SVGRCGNQPQH
CDR3 length: 14; V gene: TRBV20-1; CDR3 protein: SPRDSQAGDTGKLF
CDR3 length: 15; V gene: TRBV24-1; CDR3 protein: ATSDLPRSGSTDTQY
CDR3 length: 10; V gene: TRBV20-1; CDR3 protein: STKDNNEKLF